These 20 T cell receptor beta chains share one sample of origin, sequenced in a study of cytomegalovirus exposure and HLA in healthy donors. Primers for the PCR totalled 60 Vbeta and 13 Jbeta. This table comes from immunoSEQ multiplex PCR, and its TCRdb copy is limited to in-frame clones, with some not included. The sample shows 120,000 or so clones, roughly 82% of them seen only once. Sequenced material: PBMCs. The source is a woman aged 18 to 35 in good health and CMV-seronegative.

The V call is TRBV6-1, the J call TRBJ2-7; TRBD2 agrees at 8 bases. V was pared by 1 base and J by 1 base, with 9 bases of the junction left unmatched. Germline V gene data show CDR1 as MNHNS and CDR2 as SASEGT. The CDR3 extends over 17 amino acids. CDR3 in DNA: TGTGCCAGCAGTGAAGAGGGGGGTACTAGCGGTTCCTACGAGCAGTACTTC. Its translation: CASSEEGGTSGSYEQYF.

This rearrangement joins TRBV5-5 to TRBJ1-4; weak D call: TRBD1 (5 bases). Trimming stripped 2 bases from V and 3 bases from J, with 8 bases between. This CDR3 is built from 14 residues. The germline gives CDR1 SGHKS, CDR2 YYEKEE (reference sequence). Written as DNA, the CDR3 is TGTGCCAGCAGCTTTAGGGGTGCTAATGAAAAACTGTTTTTT. Translated: CASSFRGANEKLFF.

As concerns this clone: Mismatch with germline at one junction end may stem from a read error. This chain connects TRBV4-3 to TRBJ1-6; 7 bases are shared with TRBD1. Germline CDR1 is LGHNA and CDR2 is YSLEER. The CDR3 is made up of 20 amino acids. CDR3 loop: CASSKDRVNLFTSYNSPLHF. The CDR3 DNA is TGCGCCAGCAGCAAAGACAGGGTGAATCTTTTTACCTCCTATAATTCACCCCTCCACTTT.

V and J are TRBV9 and TRBJ2-2, with D perhaps matching TRBD1 (6 bases). Germline V lookup: CDR1 SGDLS, CDR2 YYNGEE. The CDR3 runs to 14 residues. V dropped 4 bases and J dropped 1 base, with 8 bases sitting between them. The CDR3 loop reads CASSPQGNTGELFF. As DNA, the CDR3 is TGTGCCAGCAGCCCACAGGGGAACACCGGGGAGCTGTTTTTT.

The V call is TRBV18, the J call TRBJ1-4, with a tentative D call TRBD1 (5 bases). V lost 4 bases and J lost 3, with 12 bases in between. The CDR3 is made up of 15 amino acids. Germline loops: CDR1 KGHSH, CDR2 LQKENI. CDR3 nucleotides: TGTGCCAGCTCACGGCTACAGGATCCTAATGAAAAACTGTTTTTT. Residues: CASSRLQDPNEKLFF.

The chain couples TRBV7-2 to TRBJ1-1; D is possibly TRBD1 (5 bases). Trimming took 5 bases from V and 1 from J, leaving 14 bases between them. Germline loops: CDR1 SGHTA, CDR2 FQGNSA. This CDR3 spans 15 amino acids. The CDR3 DNA reads TGTGCCAGCAGCCCCCGGTGGGGGGAGAACACTGAAGCTTTCTTT. Encoded protein: CASSPRWGENTEAFF.

About this clone itself: The junction and the germline gene differ at one end; a read error may be behind it. This chain links TRBV6-5 with TRBJ1-2; D is perhaps TRBD1 (5 bases). This CDR3 has 13 residues. Per germline, CDR1 MNHEY and CDR2 SVGAGI. CDR3 loop: CASSKYFGHGDVF. CDR3 nucleotide sequence: TGTGCCAGCAGTAAGTACTTCGGACATGGCGACGTTTTC.

The gene calls are TRBV11-2 and TRBJ1-2; perhaps TRBD1 as D (6 bases). Trimming pared 6 bases from V and 8 bases from J, leaving 19 bases between. The CDR3 is 14 amino acids. The germline gives CDR1 SGHAT, CDR2 FQNNGV. The CDR3: CASSLGGGSQGYTF. The CDR3 region has the DNA TGTGCCAGCAGTCTGGGTGGGGGCTCTCAGGGCTACACCTTC.

A few counts support this clone. The rearrangement links TRBV5-1 to TRBJ2-3, with 7 bases that match TRBD2. V dropped 0 bases and J dropped 5; count of bases not matched to a gene: 15. CDR3 length equals 18 residues. CDR1 is SGHRS, CDR2 YFSETQ, per germline. The CDR3 DNA follows: TGCGCCAGCAGCTTGGACCCCGGGAGGCCCAGACGTAGAGATACGCAGTATTTT. The encoded protein is CASSLDPGRPRRRDTQYF.

This clone has just one count. The chain recombines TRBV5-1 with TRBJ1-4, with D possibly matching TRBD1 (5 bases). Germline V gene lookup returns CDR1 SGHRS and CDR2 YFSETQ. The V end lost 1 base, the J end lost 4 bases, and 11 bases lay between the germline ends. This CDR3 spans 15 amino acids. For the CDR3, the DNA is TGCGCCAGCAGCTTGTCACGAAGGGGTAATGAAAAACTGTTTTTT. Its translation: CASSLSRRGNEKLFF.

The gene calls are TRBV7-9 and TRBJ2-7; possible D gene TRBD1, 6 bases. V was trimmed by 5 bases and J by 5 bases, leaving 13 bases between them. There are 13 residues in the CDR3. Germline CDR1 is SEHNR and CDR2 is FQNEAQ (reference sequence). CDR3 residues: CASSLDPGDEQYF. In DNA form, the CDR3 reads TGTGCCAGCAGCCTAGACCCAGGGGACGAGCAGTACTTC.

This clone was found once. J is TRBJ1-2 and V is TRBV2; 8 bases align to TRBD1. Germline V CDR1 and CDR2: SNHLY, FYNNEI. The CDR3 runs to 13 residues. J was trimmed by 8 bases and V by 8 bases; bases with no gene match: 10. The CDR3 spells CASPDRVGEGYTF. The CDR3 DNA reads TGTGCCAGCCCGGACAGGGTGGGGGAGGGCTACACCTTC.

In its sample, this clone was seen a few times. The V gene is TRBV7-2, the J gene TRBJ1-2; the D gene is possibly TRBD1 (5 bases). CDR1 SGHTA and CDR2 FQGNSA come from the germline V gene. Trimming took off 2 bases at V and 2 bases at J, with 12 bases between the two ends. The CDR3 is 15 amino acids. The CDR3 protein is CASSLSATANYGYTF. The CDR3 DNA follows: TGTGCCAGCAGCTTATCCGCGACAGCCAACTATGGCTACACCTTC.

Notes on this clone: This CDR3 is also generated by other DNA sequences in the sample. J is TRBJ1-1 and V is TRBV28; D gene unclear. The V gene's germline CDR1 is MDHEN and CDR2 SYDVKM. V lost 6 bases, J lost 2 bases, and 13 bases lay in between. The CDR3 is made up of 14 amino acids. The CDR3 bases are TGTGCCAGCAGCCCTGCGAGTGTAAACACTGAAGCTTTCTTT. This codes for CASSPASVNTEAFF.

The chain has TRBV27 and TRBJ1-4; D is possibly TRBD1 (5 bases). Germline loops: CDR1 MNHEY, CDR2 SMNVEV (reference sequence). The V end lost 5 bases, the J end lost 6 bases, and 13 bases lay between the germline ends. This CDR3 spans 14 amino acids. The CDR3 spells CASSGARVDEKLFF. CDR3 DNA: TGTGCCAGCAGTGGGGCCCGGGTAGATGAAAAACTGTTTTTT. Supplemented by reference TRBV27 and TRBJ1-4, the full variable domain reads EAQVTQNPRYLITVTGKKLTVTCSQNMNHEYMSWYRQDPGLGLRQIYYSMNVEVTDKGDVPEGYKVSRKEKRNFPLILESPSPNQTSLYFCASSGARVDEKLFFGSGTQLSVL.

This clone was found a few times. The chain carries TRBV29-1 and TRBJ1-1; D gene unclear. Trimming stripped 6 bases from V and 4 bases from J, with 12 bases between. This CDR3 spans 12 amino acids. Germline-derived CDR1 and CDR2 are SQVTM and ANQGSEA. The CDR3 region has the DNA TGCAGCGTGGGTTGGAGATCCACTGAAGCTTTCTTT. Its translation is CSVGWRSTEAFF.

The rearrangement joins TRBV4-2 to TRBJ2-3; 10 positions match TRBD1. The CDR3 loop spans 17 amino acids. The V gene's germline CDR1 is LGHNA and CDR2 YNFKEQ. Trimming took 0 bases from V and 4 from J; bases not matched to a gene: 7. The CDR3 protein is CASSQEVTGGIADTQYF. The CDR3 DNA sequence: TGTGCCAGCAGCCAAGAAGTGACAGGGGGCATAGCAGATACGCAGTATTTT.

This chain uses TRBV4-1 with TRBJ2-7; 8 bases line up with TRBD1. CDR3 size: 19 residues. V trimming: 3 bases; J trimming: 3 bases; junction bases outside the gene matches: 19. Germline V gene data show CDR1 as MGHRA and CDR2 as YSYEKL. CDR3 region: CASSQGDRGGEKGFYEQYF. CDR3 in DNA: TGCGCCAGCAGCCAGGGCGACAGGGGTGGAGAAAAGGGTTTCTACGAGCAGTACTTC.

The rearrangement links TRBV4-3 to TRBJ1-1; no firm D call. The CDR3 covers 13 residues. V was pared by 3 bases and J by 4 bases, with 9 bases between. Germline V CDR1 and CDR2: LGHNA, YSLEER. CDR3 in DNA: TGCGCCAGCAGCCAGGGGAGTGGCACTGAAGCTTTCTTT. Protein sequence: CASSQGSGTEAFF.

This chain uses TRBV5-6 with TRBJ1-1; TRBD1 matches 8 bases. The CDR3 loop spans 15 amino acids. The germline V gene has CDR1 SGHDT and CDR2 YYEEEE. V was clipped by 0 bases and J by 6 bases; unmatched bases: 7. This CDR3 reads CASSLGGQGFAEAFF. Here the CDR3 DNA reads TGTGCCAGCAGCTTGGGCGGACAGGGCTTCGCTGAAGCTTTCTTT.